This TCR beta chain is from a study of neoadjuvant nivolumab and ipilimumab in lung cancer. Study results and limitations: TCR receptors were sequenced in few samples. TCR richness and clonality were higher in tumors than adjacent uninvolved lung. Resected-tumor TCR richness correlated positively with pretherapy blood richness.

This CDR3 is built from 11 residues. Germline V gene sequence: CDR1 MDHEN, CDR2 SYDVKM. V was clipped by 3 bases and J by 8 bases, with 4 bases between them. Profiled with immunoSEQ multiplex PCR; TCRdb holds only in-frame clones, not every one. Found here are about 18,000 clones, around 80% of them singletons; the top ten hold roughly 7.7%. Notes on this clone: Its specificity is unknown.

This receptor was identified in an adult with non-small cell lung cancer. This chain joins TRBV28 and TRBJ1-4; D not certain. Sequences were derived from tumor tissue, sampled after neoadjuvant nivolumab, alone or with ipilimumab, at or shortly before surgery. The CDR3 DNA reads as TGTGCCAGCAGTTTGAGGGAAAAACTGTTTTTT. Its protein product is CASSLREKLFF.